What follows is one TCR beta chain and its context. No antigen is known for it. These data are taken from a study of early T cells in non-severe SARS-CoV-2 infection. Background on the study: Sequencing of bulk RNA from unsorted whole blood was done, without chain pairing.

Study-level findings and limits: VDJdb-based annotation leaned toward anti-spike CD8 responses and missed private and CD4 specificities.

Unique molecular identifiers (one per individual cDNA molecule) were attached. TCRdb redid the calling of the 5' RACE reads with MiXCR, one entry per CDR3 protein. Among roughly 110,000 distinct CDR3 sequences, over 8.5% were seen once, and the ten largest hold about 8.1%. The length of the CDR3 is 14 residues. Trimming took off 5 bases at V and 4 bases at J, with 13 bases between the two ends. Germline V gives CDR1 SGHTA, CDR2 FQGTGA. Sequences were obtained from whole blood. The genes are TRBV7-3 and TRBJ2-3; D may be TRBD1 (5 bases). This receptor was identified in an adult who was a healthcare worker with PCR-confirmed SARS-CoV-2 infection or an uninfected control (not recorded which). CDR3 amino acids: CASSQGGPPDTQYF. CDR3 coding DNA: TGTGCCAGCAGCCAGGGTGGTCCCCCAGATACGCAGTATTTT.